Below, 29 T cell receptor beta chains from the same sample are listed, as sequenced in a study of blood T cells in healthy people across ages. A second about 6 to 11 cycle PCR used barcoded and J-beta primers. TCRdb recomputed calls from the 5' RACE reads with MiXCR, one row per CDR3 protein. The table shows about 1 million distinct CDR3 sequences, with more than 40% occurring only once. The sequenced material came from blood. Every receptor here comes from a woman aged 60-70 years in good health.

The chain couples TRBV6-6 to TRBJ2-3; D unresolved. Trimming shortened V by 0 bases and J by 1 base, and 8 bases separated the two germline ends. Germline assignment: CDR1 MNHNY and CDR2 SVGAGI (reference sequence). This CDR3 has 15 residues. The CDR3 loop is CASSYSSRRTDTQYF. CDR3 bases: TGTGCCAGCAGTTACTCGTCTCGACGCACAGATACGCAGTATTTT.

As regards this clonotype: It may be a read error: a sequence one base away is much more abundant. CDR3 sequence: CASSPLLRESHFDERYF. DNA of the CDR3: TGTGCCAGCAGCCCTCTTTTGCGGGAGAGTCACTTTGATGAGCGGTACTTC. The chain carries TRBV4-2 and TRBJ2-5, with TRBD2 matching over 7 bases. The CDR3 extends over 17 amino acids. Germline V lookup: CDR1 LGHNA, CDR2 YNFKEQ. Germline trimming cut 4 bases from V and 13 bases from J; bases unmatched to any gene: 24.

The chain uses TRBV12-3 or TRBV12-4 and TRBJ1-1, with D perhaps TRBD1 (5 bases). The CDR3 runs 15 residues. Deletions cut 5 bases from V and 6 bases from J, with 19 bases between. The CDR3 reads CASSPQAGARAEAFF. DNA of the CDR3: TGTGCCAGCAGTCCACAAGCGGGCGCCAGGGCTGAAGCTTTCTTT.

This clonotype was counted only a few times. The chain joins TRBV20-1 to TRBJ2-5; 8 bases are a match to TRBD1. Germline loops: CDR1 DFQATT, CDR2 SNEGSKA (reference sequence). The CDR3 sequence is 10 residues long. With V trimmed by 7 bases and J by 5 bases, 0 bases remained unmatched. The CDR3 reads CSGQGETQYF. DNA for the CDR3: TGCAGTGGACAGGGGGAGACCCAGTACTTC.

The V call is TRBV20-1, the J call TRBJ1-5; possibly TRBD1 for D (5 bases). Trimming took 2 bases from V and 3 from J, leaving 11 bases between them. Germline CDR1 DFQATT, CDR2 SNEGSKA (reference sequence). The CDR3 has 14 amino acids. CDR3 sequence reads: CSARPVGDNQPQHF. CDR3 in DNA: TGCAGTGCTAGACCGGTAGGGGACAATCAGCCCCAGCATTTT.

This sequence joins TRBV9 and TRBJ2-2; D possibly matches TRBD1 or TRBD2 (5 bases each). This CDR3 region has 15 residues. V lost 4 bases, J lost 7 bases, and 17 bases lay in between. Germline lookup yields CDR1 SGDLS and CDR2 YYNGEE. The CDR3 nucleotides read TGTGCCAGCAGCCCGGGGTCAGGGCAGGGCGGGGAGCTGTTTTTT. Translated, it gives CASSPGSGQGGELFF.

This clonotype was recorded a few times. This chain uses TRBV5-1 with TRBJ2-5; 7 positions match TRBD2. The CDR3 extends over 13 amino acids. The junction had 7 bases not matched to a gene; V was cut back by 4 bases and J by 7 bases. CDR1 and CDR2 (germline): SGHRS, YFSETQ. The CDR3 reads CASSLSSGGTQYF. The CDR3 DNA is TGCGCCAGCAGCCTGTCGTCGGGGGGGACCCAGTACTTC.

CDR3 loop: CASSPRTSGGRTDTQYF. Here the CDR3 DNA reads TGTGCCAGCAGTCCAAGGACGAGCGGGGGCCGCACAGATACGCAGTATTTT. The chain recombines TRBV28 with TRBJ2-3; 8 bases are a match to TRBD2. Germline trimming cut 5 bases from V and 1 base from J; bases unmatched to any gene: 11. CDR3 length: 17 amino acids. Germline-derived CDR1 and CDR2 are MDHEN and SYDVKM.

This chain links TRBV21-1 with TRBJ1-6; TRBD1, the table's D call, lacks a check against the DNA. TRBV21-1 is tagged as a pseudogene. The CDR3 runs to 15 residues. The CDR3 is CASSMCREYNSPLHF. The DNA of the CDR3 is TGTGCCAGCAGCATGTGCAGGGAATATAATTCACCCCTCCACTTT.

This clonotype has only a few counts. The chain combines TRBV29-1 with TRBJ1-1; tentatively, D is TRBD1 (5 bases). The CDR3 length is 14 residues. The V end was cut by 7 bases, the J end by 1 base, with 16 bases between. Looked up from germline, CDR1 is SQVTM and CDR2 is ANQGSEA. CDR3 DNA sequence: TGCAGCGCCGCGGGAGGGGCAGCGAACACTGAAGCTTTCTTT. This codes for CSAAGGAANTEAFF.

The chain links TRBV29-1 to TRBJ2-4; TRBD1 aligns across 10 bases. The J call may be wrong; the DNA end is better matched by TRBJ2-7. Per germline, CDR1 SQVTM and CDR2 ANQGSEA. CDR3 length: 13 amino acids. CDR3 coding DNA: TGCGGTGTGGGACAGGGGTTTGGCTACGAGCAGTACTTC. As protein: CGVGQGFGYEQYF.

The chain is built from TRBV30 and TRBJ2-5; no clear D gene. The CDR3 length is 14 residues. Germline values: CDR1 GTSNPN, CDR2 SVGIG (reference sequence). The V and J ends lost 2 bases and 5 bases respectively, with 15 bases between them. CDR3 in DNA: TGTGCCTGGAGTTCCCAACCGCCCCAGGAGACCCAGTACTTC. Translated: CAWSSQPPQETQYF.

This clonotype has only a few counts. The chain couples TRBV7-9 to TRBJ2-1; TRBD2 is a possible D gene (5 bases). CDR3 size: 17 residues. The V end was cut by 1 base, the J end by 1 base, with 14 bases between. Per the germline V gene, CDR1 is SEHNR and CDR2 is FQNEAQ (reference sequence). CDR3 nucleotides: TGTGCCAGCAGCTTAGGATCAAGGACTTCTTCCTACAATGAGCAGTTCTTC. The encoded protein is CASSLGSRTSSYNEQFF. The full variable domain, rest sourced from reference TRBV7-9 and TRBJ2-1, is DTGVSQNPRHKITKRGQNVTFRCDPISEHNRLYWYRQTLGQGPEFLTYFQNEAQLEKSRLLSDRFSAERPKGSFSTLEIQRTEQGDSAMYLCASSLGSRTSSYNEQFFGPGTRLTVL.

This clonotype was detected a few times. The rearrangement uses TRBV9 and TRBJ2-7; 9 bases fit TRBD2. This CDR3 has 19 amino acids. Germline assignment: CDR1 SGDLS and CDR2 YYNGEE. V lost 0 bases and J lost 2; bases outside the gene matches: 15. In nucleotides, the CDR3 is TGTGCCAGCAGCGTAGGCCTCATGGTTGGGGTAGCGGGAGCCTACGAGCAGTACTTC. Its protein product is CASSVGLMVGVAGAYEQYF.

V and J are TRBV20-1 and TRBJ2-7; 7 bases agree with TRBD2. CDR3 size: 14 residues. Germline CDR1 DFQATT, CDR2 SNEGSKA (reference sequence). The J segment lost 5 bases and the V segment lost 0 bases, leaving 7 bases of the junction unmatched. Here the CDR3 DNA reads TGCAGTGCTAGAGAGGGGGGAGGGTATGACGAGCAGTACTTC. Protein product: CSAREGGGYDEQYF.

The genes are TRBV28 and TRBJ1-1; the D is unclear. Trimming pared 5 bases from V and 6 bases from J, leaving 13 bases between. This CDR3 contains 13 residues. In germline, CDR1 is MDHEN, CDR2 SYDVKM. The CDR3 loop reads CASSVSRAAEAFF. The CDR3 DNA reads TGTGCCAGCAGTGTATCGAGGGCAGCTGAAGCTTTCTTT.

This sequence joins TRBV7-3 and TRBJ2-2; D is undetermined. V dropped 2 bases and J dropped 6 bases, with 10 bases sitting between them. The CDR3 contains 14 residues. CDR1 is SGHTA and CDR2 is FQGTGA in the germline V gene. As DNA, the CDR3 is TGTGCCAGCAGCTTATTGAGGCAATCCGGGGAGCTGTTTTTT. Translating gives CASSLLRQSGELFF.

This clonotype was seen a handful of times. The chain is built from TRBV3-1 and TRBJ2-1; the match to TRBD1 covers 10 bases. The germline gives CDR1 LGHDT, CDR2 YNNKEL (reference sequence). The CDR3 sequence is 16 residues long. V trimming: 4 bases; J trimming: 4 bases; junction bases outside the gene matches: 7. The CDR3 region has the DNA TGTGCCAGCAGCCCTCTGGGACAGGGGCTTTACAATGAGCAGTTCTTC. Its protein product is CASSPLGQGLYNEQFF.

This clonotype was observed a few times. The gene calls are TRBV28 and TRBJ1-4, with D unresolved. Germline values: CDR1 MDHEN, CDR2 SYDVKM. The CDR3 length is 15 residues. The germline V and J ends were trimmed by 5 bases and 2 bases, with 12 bases remaining between them. The CDR3 region is CASSPIGFTNEKLFF. The DNA of the CDR3 is TGTGCCAGCAGTCCCATAGGGTTCACTAATGAAAAACTGTTTTTT.

This chain connects TRBV11-1 to TRBJ2-7; 10 bases fit TRBD2. The end of the DNA fits TRBJ2-5 better, so the J call may be wrong. Germline CDR1 is SGHAT and CDR2 is FQDESV (reference sequence). The CDR3 is made up of 21 amino acids. The DNA of the CDR3 is TGTGCCAGCAGCAGCTTATCCATTAAGCGGGAGGGGATTTATCCGGTGAAGACCCAGTACTTC. Protein: CASSSLSIKREGIYPVKTQYF.

In its sample, this clonotype was seen a few times. The DNA of the CDR3 is TGTGCCAGCAGTGAAGCAGTCGGGAGGGCCTACGAGCAGTACTTC. Translation: CASSEAVGRAYEQYF. The chain carries TRBV2 and TRBJ2-7, with 8 bases that match TRBD2. J lost 2 bases, V lost 0 bases, and 3 bases had no gene match. CDR1 and CDR2 from the germline V gene are SNHLY and FYNNEI. The CDR3 consists of 15 residues.

The chain carries TRBV6-2 or TRBV6-3 and TRBJ2-7; tentatively, D is TRBD1 (5 bases). The CDR3 is made up of 13 amino acids. Germline V gene data show CDR1 as MNHEY and CDR2 as SVGEGT. Trimming removed 6 bases at V and 3 bases at J, with 12 bases between. The CDR3 region is CASRPPGHYEQYF. CDR3 bases: TGTGCCAGCAGGCCGCCAGGGCACTACGAGCAGTACTTC.

This clonotype was counted between two and nine times. The DNA of the CDR3 is TGCAGTGCTAGGGGGACTAGCGGGAGGGATGAGCAGTTCTTC. It encodes CSARGTSGRDEQFF. V usage is TRBV20-1 and J usage is TRBJ2-1; 16 bases match TRBD2. The CDR3 is 14 amino acids. J was trimmed by 8 bases and V by 3 bases; bases with no gene match: 1. Per germline, CDR1 DFQATT and CDR2 SNEGSKA (reference sequence).

This clonotype was observed a few times. The chain uses TRBV5-6 and TRBJ1-2, with D perhaps TRBD1 (6 bases). Looked up from germline, CDR1 is SGHDT and CDR2 is YYEEEE. The CDR3 is 15 residues long. V gave up 1 base and J gave up 7 bases, with 17 bases separating them. The CDR3 DNA is TGTGCCAGCAGCTTGCCGCGGCAGGGGATCCGTGGCTACACCTTC. Translated: CASSLPRQGIRGYTF.

The sample holds a few counts of this clonotype. The rearrangement uses TRBV20-1 and TRBJ2-7, with 11 bases lining up with TRBD2. This CDR3 has 14 amino acids. V shed 5 bases, J shed 3 bases, and the junction held 6 bases outside the gene matches. In germline, CDR1 is DFQATT, CDR2 SNEGSKA (reference sequence). CDR3 nucleotide sequence: TGCAGTGCTTTGGAGACTAGCGGGATCTACGAGCAGTACTTC. Translation gives CSALETSGIYEQYF.

This clonotype was observed at least ten times. This sequence may be a read error, since a much larger clone differs from it by one base. The V and J genes are TRBV12-3 or TRBV12-4 and TRBJ2-5; no clear D. The V end was cut by 6 bases, the J end by 11 bases, with 22 bases between. CDR3 length: 14 residues. As DNA, the CDR3 is TGTGCCAGCAGCCTCCTGGGCCTCGGCGATGAGCAGTACTTC. Translating gives CASSLLGLGDEQYF.

A word on this clonotype: Compared with germline, one end of the junction differs, possibly owing to a read error. The chain carries TRBV11-2 and TRBJ2-3, with D maybe TRBD1 (5 bases). This CDR3 contains 13 residues. Germline CDR1 SGHAT, CDR2 FQNNGV. Here the CDR3 DNA reads TGTGCCAGCAGCTCGCAGCCGACAGATACGCGGTATTTT. It yields the protein CASSSQPTDTRYF.

The rearrangement links TRBV9 to TRBJ2-3, with D hard to call. V lost 0 bases and J 2 bases, leaving 4 bases between the germline ends. Germline V CDR1 and CDR2: SGDLS, YYNGEE. CDR3 size: 13 residues. This CDR3 is CASSVEPTDTQYF. CDR3 nucleotide sequence: TGTGCCAGCAGCGTAGAGCCCACAGATACGCAGTATTTT.

The V call is TRBV20-1, the J call TRBJ2-1; 10 nucleotides align to TRBD2. Looked up from germline, CDR1 is DFQATT and CDR2 is SNEGSKA (reference sequence). The CDR3 extends over 17 amino acids. V was pared by 6 bases and J by 4 bases, with 15 bases of the junction left unmatched. The CDR3 region is CSADGVIGLAVYNEQFF. CDR3 nucleotide sequence: TGCAGTGCCGACGGAGTGATAGGACTAGCGGTGTACAATGAGCAGTTCTTC.